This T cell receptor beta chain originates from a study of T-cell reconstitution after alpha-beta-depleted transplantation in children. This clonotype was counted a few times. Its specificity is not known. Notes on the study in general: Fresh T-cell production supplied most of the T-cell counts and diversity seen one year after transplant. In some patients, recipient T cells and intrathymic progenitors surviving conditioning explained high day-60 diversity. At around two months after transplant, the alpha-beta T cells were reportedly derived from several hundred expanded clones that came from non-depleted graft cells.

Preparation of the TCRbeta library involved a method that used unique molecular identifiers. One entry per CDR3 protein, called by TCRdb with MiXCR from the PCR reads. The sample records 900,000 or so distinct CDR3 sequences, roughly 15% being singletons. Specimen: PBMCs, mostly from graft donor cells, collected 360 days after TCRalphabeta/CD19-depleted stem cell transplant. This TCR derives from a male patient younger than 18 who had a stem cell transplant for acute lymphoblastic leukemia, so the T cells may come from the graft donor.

The CDR3: CASSHFRDREDEQYF. The CDR3 region has the DNA TGCGCCAGCAGCCATTTCCGCGACAGGGAGGACGAGCAGTACTTC. The chain recombines TRBV4-1 with TRBJ2-7, with a tentative D call TRBD1 (7 bases). There are 15 residues in the CDR3. Germline V gives CDR1 MGHRA, CDR2 YSYEKL. Between the trimmed V and J ends, which lost 3 bases and 5 bases, there was a span of 17 bases.